The text below deals with one TCR beta chain. Authors' analysis steps: How many nucleated cells were present was estimated from reference gene primer amplification. Assay used: immunoSEQ multiplex PCR; TCRdb lists only in-frame clones, some missing. V and J calls and clone size are copied from that table; D and trimming were computed from the DNA. The table records about 220,000 clones, 80% of them present only once. The record originates from a study of blood T cell repertoires in COVID-19. Study in general: From the United States, Italy and Spain came samples of acute and convalescent COVID-19. T cells, B-cell-depleted T cells, or PBMCs supplied cDNA or gDNA.

Germline V lookup: CDR1 SGHTA, CDR2 FQGNSA. The CDR3 length is 15 residues. The V gene lost 3 bases and the J gene lost 2 bases, with 8 bases spanning the gap. The sample taken for sequencing was peripheral blood. The receptor's source is a woman in her 70s with acute or convalescent COVID-19. J is TRBJ2-6 and V is TRBV7-2; TRBD1 might be the D (6 bases). The CDR3 reads CASSFTGPGANVLTF. The DNA of the CDR3 is TGTGCCAGCAGCTTCACAGGGCCTGGGGCCAACGTCCTGACTTTC. The whole variable domain, remainder taken from reference TRBV7-2 and TRBJ2-6, is GAGVSQSPSNKVTEKGKDVELRCDPISGHTALYWYRQSLGQGLEFLIYFQGNSAPDKSGLPSDRFSAERTGGSVSTLTIQRTQQEDSAVYLCASSFTGPGANVLTFGAGSRLTVL.